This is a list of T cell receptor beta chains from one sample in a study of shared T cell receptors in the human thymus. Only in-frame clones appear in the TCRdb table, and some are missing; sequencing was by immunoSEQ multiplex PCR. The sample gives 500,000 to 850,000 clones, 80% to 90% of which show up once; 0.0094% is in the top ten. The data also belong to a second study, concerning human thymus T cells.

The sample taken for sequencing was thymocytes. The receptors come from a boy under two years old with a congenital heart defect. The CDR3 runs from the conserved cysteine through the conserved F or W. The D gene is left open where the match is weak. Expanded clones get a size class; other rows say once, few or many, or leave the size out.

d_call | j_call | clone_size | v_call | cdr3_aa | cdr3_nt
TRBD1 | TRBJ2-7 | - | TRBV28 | CASSLGTGSYEQYF | TGTGCCAGCAGTTTGGGGACAGGCTCCTACGAGCAGTACTTC
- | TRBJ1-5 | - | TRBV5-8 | CATQMGADTGRGNQPQHF | TGTGCCACCCAGATGGGAGCGGATACGGGAAGGGGCAATCAGCCCCAGCATTTT
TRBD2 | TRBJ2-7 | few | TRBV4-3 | CASSQGGFRTSPYEQYF | TGCGCCAGCAGCCAAGGGGGATTTAGGACTAGCCCTTACGAGCAGTACTTC
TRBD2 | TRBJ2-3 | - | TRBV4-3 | CASSQDTGTSGETDTQYF | TGCGCCAGCAGCCAAGATACGGGTACTAGCGGGGAAACAGATACGCAGTATTTT
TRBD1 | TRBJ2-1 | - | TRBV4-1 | CASSQETGGQFF | TGCGCCAGCAGCCAAGAAACAGGGGGTCAGTTCTTC
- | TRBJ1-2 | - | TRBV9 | CASSVGGRGYTF | TGTGCCAGCAGCGTAGGGGGGCGAGGCTACACCTTC
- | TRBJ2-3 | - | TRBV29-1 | CSVPPRTSTDTQYF | TGCAGCGTTCCTCCACGGACTAGCACAGATACGCAGTATTTT
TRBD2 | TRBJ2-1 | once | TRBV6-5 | CASSSPTSGSANEQFF | TGTGCCAGCAGTTCTCCGACTAGCGGGAGTGCCAATGAGCAGTTCTTC
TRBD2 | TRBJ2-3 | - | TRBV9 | CASSVDPSGIRDTQYF | TGTGCCAGCAGCGTAGACCCCAGCGGGATACGGGATACGCAGTATTTT
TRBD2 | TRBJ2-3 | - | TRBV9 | CASSLTSGGTDTQYF | TGTGCCAGCAGCCTGACTAGCGGTGGGACAGATACGCAGTATTTT
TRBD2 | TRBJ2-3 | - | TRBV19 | CASSTPSGTSTDTQYF | TGTGCCAGTAGTACCCCTAGCGGGACTAGCACAGATACGCAGTATTTT
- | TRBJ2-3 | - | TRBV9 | CASSDAQRASTDTQYF | TGTGCCAGCAGCGACGCACAGCGGGCTAGCACAGATACGCAGTATTTT
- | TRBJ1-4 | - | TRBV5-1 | CASSGAGEEKLFF | TGCGCCAGCAGCGGGGCAGGGGAAGAAAAACTGTTTTTT
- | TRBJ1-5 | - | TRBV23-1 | CASLPGSNQPQHF | TGCGCCAGCCTTCCGGGGTCAAATCAGCCCCAGCATTTT
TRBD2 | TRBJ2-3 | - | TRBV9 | CASRASGSTDTQYF | TGTGCCAGCAGGGCTAGCGGGAGCACAGATACGCAGTATTTT
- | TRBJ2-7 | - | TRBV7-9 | CASSLDRRNHWEQYF | TGTGCCAGCAGCTTAGACAGACGAAACCATTGGGAGCAGTACTTC
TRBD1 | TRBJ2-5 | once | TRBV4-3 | CASSPNRDRGEETQYF | TGCGCCAGCAGCCCCAACCGGGACAGGGGCGAAGAGACCCAGTACTTC
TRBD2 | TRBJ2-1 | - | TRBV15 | CATSRGDRGLAGRSNEQFF | TGTGCCACCAGCAGAGGGGACAGGGGACTAGCGGGTCGGTCCAATGAGCAGTTCTTC
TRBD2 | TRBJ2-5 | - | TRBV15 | CATSRDGVSGGEVGETQYF | TGTGCCACCAGCAGAGACGGGGTCAGCGGGGGGGAGGTCGGGGAGACCCAGTACTTC
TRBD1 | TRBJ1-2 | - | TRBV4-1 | CASSQADRGIYGYTF | TGCGCCAGCAGCCAAGCGGACAGGGGAATCTATGGCTACACCTTC
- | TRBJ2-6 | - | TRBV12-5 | CASVPLASGANVLTF | TGTGCTAGTGTTCCACTTGCGTCTGGGGCCAACGTCCTGACTTTC
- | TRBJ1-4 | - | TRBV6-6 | CASSYGGGVSEKLFF | TGTGCCAGCAGTTACGGGGGGGGTGTGAGTGAAAAACTGTTTTTT
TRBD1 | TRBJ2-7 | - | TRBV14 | CASSQSRTGYEQYF | TGTGCCAGCAGCCAAAGCCGGACAGGGTACGAGCAGTACTTC
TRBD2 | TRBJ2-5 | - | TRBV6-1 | CASSEAIRGGCDVEETQYF | TGTGCCAGCAGTGAAGCAATCCGGGGGGGGTGTGACGTTGAGGAGACCCAGTACTTC
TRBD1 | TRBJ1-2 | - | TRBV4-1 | CASSQDLTGGSYGYTF | TGCGCCAGCAGCCAAGATCTAACAGGGGGGAGCTATGGCTACACCTTC
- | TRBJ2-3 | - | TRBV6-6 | CASSYSGVGCTDTQYF | TGTGCCAGCAGTTACTCCGGGGTCGGCTGCACAGATACGCAGTATTTT
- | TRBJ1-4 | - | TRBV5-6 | CASSLLRANEKLFF | TGTGCCAGCAGCTTGTTACGGGCTAATGAAAAACTGTTTTTT
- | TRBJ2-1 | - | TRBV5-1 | CASRQSPTDEQFF | TGCGCCAGCAGACAGAGTCCTACGGATGAGCAGTTCTTC
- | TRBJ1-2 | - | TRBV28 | CASSPTRGGYGYTF | TGTGCCAGCAGTCCAACGAGGGGAGGCTATGGCTACACCTTC